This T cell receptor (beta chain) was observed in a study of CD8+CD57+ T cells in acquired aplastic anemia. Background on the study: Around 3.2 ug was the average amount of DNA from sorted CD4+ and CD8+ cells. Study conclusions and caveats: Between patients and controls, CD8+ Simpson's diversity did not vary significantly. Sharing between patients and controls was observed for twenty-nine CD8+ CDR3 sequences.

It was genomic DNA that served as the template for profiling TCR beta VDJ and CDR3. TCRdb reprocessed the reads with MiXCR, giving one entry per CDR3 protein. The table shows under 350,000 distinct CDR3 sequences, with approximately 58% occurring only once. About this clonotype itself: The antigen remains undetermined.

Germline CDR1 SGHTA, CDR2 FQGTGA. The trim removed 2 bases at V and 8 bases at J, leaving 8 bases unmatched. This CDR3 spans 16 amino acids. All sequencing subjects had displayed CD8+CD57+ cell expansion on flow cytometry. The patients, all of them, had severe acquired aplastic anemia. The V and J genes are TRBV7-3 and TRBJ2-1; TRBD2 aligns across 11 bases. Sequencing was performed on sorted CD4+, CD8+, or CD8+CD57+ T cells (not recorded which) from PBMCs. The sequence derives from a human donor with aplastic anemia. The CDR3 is CASSLVLAGGPDEQFF. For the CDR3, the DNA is TGTGCCAGCAGCTTAGTCTTAGCGGGAGGGCCGGATGAGCAGTTCTTC.